These 30 T cell receptor beta chains were sequenced from one sample in a study of T cells in Graves' hyperthyroidism and ophthalmopathy. Amplification of TCR beta CDR3 regions used RNA as the template. HTBI primers drove first-round RT-PCR of the TCR CDR3. MiXCR, run by TCRdb on the multiplex PCR reads, gives a single entry per CDR3 protein. The repertoire holds hundreds of thousands of distinct CDR3 sequences, with 11% to 15% as singletons. The source material was blood. The source of these receptors is a woman aged 18-29 years with Graves' hyperthyroidism.

This clonotype was seen a handful of times. The V call is TRBV5-1, the J call TRBJ1-1; D gene ambiguous. The CDR3 loop spans 16 amino acids. V dropped 3 bases and J dropped 4 bases, with 19 bases sitting between them. Germline V lookup: CDR1 SGHRS, CDR2 YFSETQ. The CDR3 bases are TGCGCCAGCAGCTCGTTCCCCATTCGGAGCCCCACTGAAGCTTTCTTT. Encoded protein: CASSSFPIRSPTEAFF.

This clonotype was recorded at least ten times. The chain links TRBV20-1 to TRBJ1-5; D possibly corresponds to TRBD1 (6 bases). V was cut by 5 bases and J by 4 bases, with 12 bases left in between. The CDR3 is 13 amino acids. CDR1 and CDR2 from the germline V gene are DFQATT and SNEGSKA (reference sequence). The CDR3 sequence: CSAQLDRNQPQHF. The CDR3 DNA follows: TGCAGTGCTCAACTGGACAGAAATCAGCCCCAGCATTTT.

This clonotype was seen more than once but under ten times. The V gene is TRBV29-1, the J gene TRBJ2-1; D perhaps matches TRBD1 (6 bases). This CDR3 contains 13 residues. V lost 6 bases to trimming and J lost 4 bases, with 13 bases between them. Germline loops: CDR1 SQVTM, CDR2 ANQGSEA. In DNA form, the CDR3 reads TGCAGCGTCCAAAGGACAGCTTACAATGAGCAGTTCTTC. Protein product: CSVQRTAYNEQFF.

At least ten counts were recorded for this clonotype. The V call is TRBV20-1, the J call TRBJ2-7; 9 nucleotides align to TRBD2. This CDR3 is 15 amino acids long. Losses at the gene ends were 5 bases for V and 0 bases for J; bases not matched to a gene: 8. Germline CDR1 reads DFQATT; CDR2 reads SNEGSKA (reference sequence). The CDR3 reads CSASSGMRSSYEQYF. CDR3 coding DNA: TGCAGTGCTTCTAGCGGGATGCGTAGCTCCTACGAGCAGTACTTC.

This clonotype was seen repeatedly, ten times or more. The chain carries TRBV7-9 and TRBJ2-7; D is uncertain. V gave up 0 bases and J gave up 5 bases, with 8 bases separating them. The CDR3 consists of 13 residues. Germline V CDR1 and CDR2: SEHNR, FQNEAQ (reference sequence). The CDR3 DNA sequence: TGTGCCAGCAGCTTAGCCGGCGCTCACGAGCAGTACTTC. Translating gives CASSLAGAHEQYF. The full variable domain, with the rest looked up from reference TRBV7-9 and TRBJ2-7, is DTGVSQNPRHKITKRGQNVTFRCDPISEHNRLYWYRQTLGQGPEFLTYFQNEAQLEKSRLLSDRFSAERPKGSFSTLEIQRTEQGDSAMYLCASSLAGAHEQYFGPGTRLTVT.

This clonotype was counted ten times or more. V is TRBV28 and J is TRBJ2-2, with a possible D match to TRBD1 (6 bases). The CDR3 spans 15 residues. V dropped 4 bases and J dropped 3 bases, with 12 bases sitting between them. Germline lookup yields CDR1 MDHEN and CDR2 SYDVKM. CDR3 nucleotides: TGTGCCAGCAGTTCTAACAGGGAGCACACCGGGGAGCTGTTTTTT. Translation gives CASSSNREHTGELFF.

This clonotype was found a few times. The rearrangement links TRBV30 to TRBJ2-7; 14 nucleotides line up with TRBD2. The CDR3 sequence is 15 residues long. Germline CDR1 and CDR2: GTSNPN and SVGIG (reference sequence). The J segment lost 5 bases and the V segment lost 4 bases, leaving 7 bases of the junction unmatched. The CDR3 reads CAWNRLAGGPDEQYF. CDR3 sequence (DNA): TGTGCCTGGAACCGACTAGCGGGAGGGCCCGACGAGCAGTACTTC.

Many counts were recorded for this clonotype. The V and J genes are TRBV4-1 and TRBJ2-2; D is ambiguous. The germline V gene encodes CDR1 MGHRA and CDR2 YSYEKL. The CDR3 runs to 15 residues. V was trimmed by 1 base and J by 7 bases, leaving 13 bases between them. The CDR3 DNA reads as TGCGCCAGCAGCCAAGGGCCAGGCGGAATCGGGGAGCTGTTTTTT. Amino acids: CASSQGPGGIGELFF.

This clonotype was observed at least ten times. The chain has TRBV7-8 and TRBJ2-7, with 9 bases that match TRBD1. This CDR3 has 17 amino acids. J gave up 4 bases and V 5 bases, and 15 bases lay outside the gene matches. Germline V gives CDR1 SGHVS, CDR2 FQNEAQ. CDR3 sequence: CASSPSGTGLGSYEQYF. CDR3 nucleotides: TGTGCCAGCAGCCCATCCGGGACAGGGTTAGGGTCTTACGAGCAGTACTTC.

This clonotype has at least ten counts. CDR3 nucleotide sequence: TGTGCCAGCAGAGCGACAGCAGATGGCTACACCTTC. It translates to CASRATADGYTF. The rearrangement uses TRBV2 and TRBJ1-2; the D gene is possibly TRBD1 (5 bases). V gave up 6 bases and J gave up 6 bases, with 11 bases separating them. CDR3 length: 12 residues. In germline, CDR1 is SNHLY, CDR2 FYNNEI. The full variable domain, in which reference TRBV2 and TRBJ1-2 provide the parts outside the CDR3, is EPEVTQTPSHQVTQMGQEVILRCVPISNHLYFYWYRQILGQKVEFLVSFYNNEISEKSEIFDDQFSVERPDGSNFTLKIRSTKLEDSAMYFCASRATADGYTFGSGTRLTVV.

This clonotype appeared many times. The chain combines TRBV5-1 with TRBJ2-7; TRBD1 agrees at 8 bases. V shed 3 bases, J shed 6 bases, and the junction held 11 bases outside the gene matches. The CDR3 covers 15 residues. Per germline, CDR1 SGHRS and CDR2 YFSETQ. CDR3: CASSSTFGQGAEQYF. DNA of the CDR3: TGCGCCAGCAGCTCAACCTTTGGACAGGGCGCCGAGCAGTACTTC.

The chain employs TRBV28 and TRBJ1-1; D is perhaps TRBD1 (5 bases). CDR3 length: 14 residues. Germline V gene sequence: CDR1 MDHEN, CDR2 SYDVKM. Trimming left V 2 bases short and J 11 bases short, with 18 bases between. The CDR3 sequence: CASSLRGRVPEAFF. CDR3 nucleotides: TGTGCCAGCAGTTTAAGGGGCAGGGTCCCCGAGGCTTTCTTT.

The table lists this clonotype with many counts. V usage is TRBV14 and J usage is TRBJ2-1; D call uncertain. The germline CDR1 and CDR2 sequences are SGHDN and FVKESK. The CDR3 totals 16 residues. V was pared by 5 bases and J by 1 base, with 15 bases between. CDR3 in amino acids: CASSFGVTTSYNEQFF. CDR3 bases: TGTGCCAGCAGCTTCGGCGTGACCACTTCCTACAATGAGCAGTTCTTC.

The chain is built from TRBV3-1 and TRBJ2-1, with 14 bases identical to TRBD2. There are 16 residues in the CDR3. Per the germline V gene, CDR1 is LGHDT and CDR2 is YNNKEL (reference sequence). V shed 0 bases, J shed 9 bases, and the junction held 4 bases outside the gene matches. CDR3 loop: CASSQEGLAGVTEQFF. DNA for the CDR3: TGTGCCAGCAGCCAAGAGGGACTAGCGGGAGTCACTGAGCAGTTCTTC.

There are many counts of this clonotype. This chain connects TRBV20-1 to TRBJ2-1; 13 bases fit TRBD2. This CDR3 has 18 amino acids. J lost 3 bases, V lost 6 bases, and 14 bases had no gene match. Germline loops: CDR1 DFQATT, CDR2 SNEGSKA (reference sequence). The CDR3 region is CSAPSPLLAGGLYNEQFF. The CDR3 bases are TGCAGTGCGCCAAGTCCCCTACTAGCGGGAGGGCTCTACAATGAGCAGTTCTTC.

The V and J genes are TRBV7-9 and TRBJ1-3, with 11 bases aligning to TRBD1. Germline V gene data show CDR1 as SEHNR and CDR2 as FQNEAQ (reference sequence). The CDR3 sequence is 17 residues long. V lost 5 bases to trimming and J lost 1 base; unmatched junction nucleotides: 7. DNA of the CDR3: TGTGCCAGCAGCAGTGGGACAGGGGGATTTTCTGGAAACACCATATATTTT. Translated, it gives CASSSGTGGFSGNTIYF.

This clonotype has a handful of counts. The rearrangement joins TRBV12-3 or TRBV12-4 to TRBJ2-2, with 10 bases matching TRBD1. The CDR3 totals 17 residues. The junction had 10 bases not matched to a gene; V was cut back by 5 bases and J by 4 bases. CDR3 loop: CASSRKGTGVPTGELFF. In DNA, the CDR3 is TGTGCCAGCAGTCGGAAAGGGACAGGGGTTCCCACCGGGGAGCTGTTTTTT.

This clonotype was observed a few times. V and J are TRBV12-3 or TRBV12-4 and TRBJ2-3, with unresolved D. Trimming removed 1 base at V and 6 bases at J, with 14 bases between. The CDR3 runs 15 residues. This chain's CDR3 is CASSLGKIHTDTQYF. The CDR3 DNA sequence: TGTGCCAGCAGTTTAGGAAAAATACACACGGATACGCAGTATTTT.

This clonotype was counted only a few times. The chain couples TRBV12-3 or TRBV12-4 to TRBJ2-3; weak D call: TRBD2 (5 bases). The CDR3 is 12 residues long. The V end lost 5 bases, the J end lost 4 bases, and 7 bases lay between the germline ends. The CDR3 loop reads CASSRRSDTQYF. CDR3 sequence (DNA): TGTGCCAGCAGTCGGAGGTCAGATACGCAGTATTTT.

The chain is built from TRBV10-1 and TRBJ2-3; 9 nucleotides line up with TRBD1. The CDR3 loop spans 17 amino acids. The germline CDR1 and CDR2 sequences are WNHNN and SYGVQD (reference sequence). V lost 4 bases, J lost 2 bases, and 10 bases stayed unmatched. Here the CDR3 reads CASSAKSGTGTTDTQYF. The CDR3 bases are TGCGCCAGCAGTGCAAAATCCGGGACAGGGACCACAGATACGCAGTATTTT.

The V gene is TRBV6-1, the J gene TRBJ2-4, with 8 bases identical to TRBD2. CDR3 size: 16 residues. Trimming cost V 6 bases and J 0 bases; bases outside gene matches: 7. Germline V gene sequence: CDR1 MNHNS, CDR2 SASEGT. In DNA form, the CDR3 reads TGTGCCAGCAGGCACCTAGCGGGCCTAGCCAAAAACATTCAGTACTTC. The encoded protein is CASRHLAGLAKNIQYF.

This clonotype has just a few counts. The chain uses TRBV5-5 and TRBJ2-7; 7 bases line up with TRBD2. Germline CDR1 SGHKS, CDR2 YYEKEE (reference sequence). The CDR3 runs to 15 residues. J lost 2 bases, V lost 3 bases, and 8 bases had no gene match. This chain's CDR3 is CASSWDAGDTYEQYF. CDR3 in DNA: TGTGCCAGCAGCTGGGACGCGGGAGATACCTACGAGCAGTACTTC.

The V gene is TRBV6-1, the J gene TRBJ1-3; D uncertain. V was shortened by 8 bases and J by 0 bases, with 11 bases between the two germline ends. Per the germline V gene, CDR1 is MNHNS and CDR2 is SASEGT. The CDR3 length is 14 residues. The CDR3 spells CASRPGNSGNTIYF. In nucleotides, the CDR3 is TGTGCCAGCCGCCCCGGAAACTCTGGAAACACCATATATTTT.

The chain has TRBV6-1 and TRBJ2-1; D uncertain. V was shortened by 10 bases and J by 6 bases, with 16 bases between the two germline ends. The CDR3 length is 13 residues. CDR1 is MNHNS and CDR2 is SASEGT in the germline V gene. This chain's CDR3 is CAITAGSINEQFF. The CDR3 DNA reads as TGTGCCATCACCGCAGGCAGTATCAATGAGCAGTTCTTC.

This clonotype came up a few times. The chain joins TRBV19 to TRBJ2-7; weak D call: TRBD2 (7 bases). CDR1 is LNHDA, CDR2 SQIVND, per germline (reference sequence). The V end lost 6 bases, the J end lost 5 bases, and 20 bases lay between the germline ends. This CDR3 contains 15 residues. As DNA, the CDR3 is TGTGCCAGTAGCTGGATGGGGGGGCAGGGTGACGAGCAGTACTTC. Amino acids: CASSWMGGQGDEQYF.

The genes are TRBV29-1 and TRBJ2-7; 10 bases are shared with TRBD1. CDR1 and CDR2 (germline): SQVTM, ANQGSEA. The CDR3 contains 15 residues. Losses at the gene ends were 0 bases for V and 5 bases for J; bases not matched to a gene: 7. The CDR3 nucleotides are TGCAGCGTTGAAGATGGGGGACAGGGGTCCGACGAGCAGTACTTC. Its protein product is CSVEDGGQGSDEQYF.

The table lists this clonotype with a few counts. Since the CDR3 does not end with the conserved phenylalanine or tryptophan, this likely comes from a read error. The rearrangement links TRBV6-2 or TRBV6-3 to TRBJ1-1; D is uncertain. From germline, CDR1 is MNHEY and CDR2 SVGEGT. The length of the CDR3 is 11 residues. Trimming took 7 bases from V and 8 from J, leaving 11 bases between them. CDR3: CASIIVGEAFI. The CDR3 DNA reads TGTGCCAGCATAATCGTGGGGGAAGCTTTCATT.

This chain uses TRBV19 with TRBJ1-1; D unresolved. Germline CDR1 is LNHDA and CDR2 is SQIVND (reference sequence). V was shortened by 1 base and J by 0 bases, with 6 bases between the two germline ends. CDR3 length: 14 residues. The CDR3 DNA sequence: TGTGCCAGTAGTATAGTGGGTGTGAACACTGAAGCTTTCTTT. Translation: CASSIVGVNTEAFF.

This clonotype came up a few times. The rearrangement links TRBV6-2 or TRBV6-3 to TRBJ2-7; 13 bases align to TRBD2. Germline V gene data show CDR1 as MNHEY and CDR2 as SVGEGT. Trimming removed 10 bases from V and 3 bases from J; junction bases left unmatched: 21. This CDR3 is built from 19 residues. Here the CDR3 reads CATSGLAGVLAGGVYEQYF. The CDR3 DNA follows: TGTGCCACCAGCGGACTAGCGGGAGTTCTTGCGGGCGGGGTCTACGAGCAGTACTTC.

This clonotype was detected ten times or more. The V and J genes are TRBV2 and TRBJ2-1, with 8 bases fitting TRBD2. The CDR3 consists of 16 residues. Germline V gene lookup returns CDR1 SNHLY and CDR2 FYNNEI. Trimming took 8 bases from V and 0 from J; bases not matched to a gene: 9. The chain's CDR3 is CASLQREYASYNEQFF. The DNA of the CDR3 is TGTGCCAGCCTCCAGCGGGAGTACGCCTCCTACAATGAGCAGTTCTTC.